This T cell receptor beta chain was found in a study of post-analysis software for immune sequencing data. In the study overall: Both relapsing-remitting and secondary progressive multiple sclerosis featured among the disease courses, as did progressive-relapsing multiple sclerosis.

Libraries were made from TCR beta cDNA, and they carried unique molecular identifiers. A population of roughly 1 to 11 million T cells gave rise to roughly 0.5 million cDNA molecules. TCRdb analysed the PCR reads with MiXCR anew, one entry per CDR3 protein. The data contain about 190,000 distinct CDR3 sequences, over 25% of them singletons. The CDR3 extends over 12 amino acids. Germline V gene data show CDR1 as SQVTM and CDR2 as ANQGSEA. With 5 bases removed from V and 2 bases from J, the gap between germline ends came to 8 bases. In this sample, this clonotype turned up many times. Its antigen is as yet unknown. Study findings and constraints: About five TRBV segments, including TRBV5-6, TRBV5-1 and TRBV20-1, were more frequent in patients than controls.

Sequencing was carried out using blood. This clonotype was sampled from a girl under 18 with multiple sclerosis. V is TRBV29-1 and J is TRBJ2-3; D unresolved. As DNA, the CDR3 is TGCAGCGTTCTACCAAACACAGATACGCAGTATTTT. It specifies CSVLPNTDTQYF.